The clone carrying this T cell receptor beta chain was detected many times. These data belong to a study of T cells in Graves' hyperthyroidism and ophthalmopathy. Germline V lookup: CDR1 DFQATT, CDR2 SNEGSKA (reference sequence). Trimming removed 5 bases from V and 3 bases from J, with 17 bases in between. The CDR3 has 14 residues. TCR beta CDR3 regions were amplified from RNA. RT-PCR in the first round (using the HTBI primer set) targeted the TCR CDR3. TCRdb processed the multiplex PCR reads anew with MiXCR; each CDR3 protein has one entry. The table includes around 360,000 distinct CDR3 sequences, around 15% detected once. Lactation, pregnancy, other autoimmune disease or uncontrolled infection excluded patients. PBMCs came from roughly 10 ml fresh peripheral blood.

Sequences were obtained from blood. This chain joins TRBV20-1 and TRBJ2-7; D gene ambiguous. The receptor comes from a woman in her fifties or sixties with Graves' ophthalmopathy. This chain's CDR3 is CSAHLGKPLYEQYF. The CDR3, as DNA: TGCAGTGCTCATCTAGGGAAACCTCTCTACGAGCAGTACTTC.